The 27 T cell receptor beta chains reported below all come from one sample, sequenced in a study of shared clonotypes between healthy human individuals (dated by TCRdb to 2018 to 2021). The receptor library was made with the immunoSEQ multiplex PCR assay. In TCRdb, the immuneACCESS table is reduced to in-frame sequences with V and J assigned. These tables do not hold every clone; where another copy was compared, an unresolved V gene accounts for under half, and the others remain unexplained. The sample contains around 2,000,000 clones, approximately 95% of them found a single time. About 0.13% of the sample is held by the ten biggest clonotypes. The sample taken for sequencing was naive CD4+ T cells sorted from blood. According to the study, the label for this sample's cell subset or site signals: CD45RA+ positively selected. The origin of the receptors is a man younger than 35 in good health.

V is TRBV5-4 and J is TRBJ2-1, with D uncertain. V lost 4 bases, J lost 9 bases, and 14 bases lay in between. CDR1 is SGHNT and CDR2 is YYREEE in the germline V gene (reference sequence). This CDR3 has 13 residues. The CDR3 sequence: CASSGEAGGEQFF. CDR3 sequence (DNA): TGTGCCAGCAGCGGCGAGGCCGGCGGTGAGCAGTTCTTC.

The chain joins TRBV27 to TRBJ2-5; 7 bases agree with TRBD2. Germline CDR1 MNHEY, CDR2 SMNVEV (reference sequence). V lost 1 base, J lost 5 bases, and 4 bases stayed unmatched. This CDR3 has 14 amino acids. DNA of the CDR3: TGTGCCAGCAGTTTATTCAGCGGGAAGGAGACCCAGTACTTC. This codes for CASSLFSGKETQYF.

A single count supports this clone. Within the sample, other DNA sequences also encode this same CDR3. This chain uses TRBV28 with TRBJ2-7; D unclear. This CDR3 has 13 residues. The V and J ends lost 2 bases and 1 base respectively, with 6 bases between them. CDR1 and CDR2 (germline): MDHEN, SYDVKM. The CDR3 sequence: CASSLPVSYEQYF. CDR3 nucleotides: TGTGCCAGCAGTTTACCAGTTTCCTACGAGCAGTACTTC.

The chain combines TRBV9 with TRBJ2-1; unclear D gene. This CDR3 has 12 residues. V shed 0 bases and J shed 6 bases, with 4 bases lying between them. Germline V gives CDR1 SGDLS, CDR2 YYNGEE. The CDR3 region has the DNA TGTGCCAGCAGCGTAGAATTCAATGAGCAGTTCTTC. Translated: CASSVEFNEQFF.

The chain is built from TRBV5-4 and TRBJ1-2, with D possibly TRBD1 on 5 matching bases. The CDR3 loop spans 13 amino acids. CDR1 is SGHNT and CDR2 is YYREEE in the germline V gene (reference sequence). V was cut by 4 bases and J by 4 bases, with 11 bases left in between. CDR3 amino acids: CASSAPTAYGYTF. The CDR3 DNA reads TGTGCCAGCAGCGCCCCGACAGCCTATGGCTACACCTTC.

This chain links TRBV7-3 with TRBJ2-3; unclear D gene. Germline V gene data show CDR1 as SGHTA and CDR2 as FQGTGA. V was trimmed by 5 bases and J by 3 bases, leaving 15 bases between them. The CDR3 is made up of 15 amino acids. The CDR3 spells CASSPTYDRTDTQYF. The CDR3 DNA is TGTGCCAGCAGCCCGACTTACGATAGGACAGATACGCAGTATTTT.

V is TRBV28 and J is TRBJ1-4; the match to TRBD1 covers 10 bases. The CDR3 consists of 16 residues. Per germline, CDR1 MDHEN and CDR2 SYDVKM. Losses at the gene ends were 5 bases for V and 5 bases for J; bases not matched to a gene: 8. As DNA, the CDR3 is TGTGCCAGCAGTCCAGGGACAGGGGTAAAGAATGAAAAACTGTTTTTT. This translates into CASSPGTGVKNEKLFF.

Points on this clone: One end of the junction is discordant with germline, which a read error may explain. The chain joins TRBV9 to TRBJ2-5, with 8 bases matching TRBD1. This CDR3 is 15 amino acids long. Germline CDR1 and CDR2: SGDLS and YYNGEE. The CDR3 DNA sequence: TGTGCCAGCAGCGATGGACAGGGTGGAGGAGAGGCCCAGTACTTC. Residues: CASSDGQGGGEAQYF.

Concerning this clone: Other DNA variants within this sample encode the same CDR3. This chain connects TRBV30 to TRBJ1-5, with 7 bases aligning to TRBD1. The CDR3 spans 13 residues. The V segment lost 1 base and the J segment 6 bases; nucleotides outside the gene matches: 3. The germline V gene has CDR1 GTSNPN and CDR2 SVGIG (reference sequence). Written as DNA, the CDR3 is TGTGCCTGGAGTGACAGGGGAGGTCAGCCCCAGCATTTT. It translates to CAWSDRGGQPQHF.

This clone was seen at least ten times. The chain has TRBV4-3 and TRBJ1-5; D gene unclear. Germline V gene data show CDR1 as LGHNA and CDR2 as YSLEER. CDR3 length equals 13 residues. Trimming removed 1 base at V and 4 bases at J, with 5 bases between. The CDR3 reads CASSQVINQPQHF. The DNA of the CDR3 is TGCGCCAGCAGCCAAGTAATAAATCAGCCCCAGCATTTT.

The rearrangement links TRBV6-6 to TRBJ1-1; D unclear. V gave up 0 bases and J gave up 3 bases, with 11 bases separating them. CDR3 length: 15 amino acids. From germline, CDR1 is MNHNY and CDR2 SVGAGI (reference sequence). The CDR3 protein is CASSYSGASDTEAFF. CDR3 in DNA: TGTGCCAGCAGTTACTCGGGCGCATCGGACACTGAAGCTTTCTTT.

The rearrangement uses TRBV5-5 and TRBJ2-7; D may match TRBD1 or TRBD2 (5 bases each). The CDR3 is 15 amino acids. The V end was cut by 0 bases, the J end by 3 bases, with 13 bases between. CDR1 is SGHKS, CDR2 YYEKEE, per germline (reference sequence). The CDR3 sequence: CASSLDNRGGYEQYF. As DNA, the CDR3 is TGTGCCAGCAGCTTGGACAATCGTGGGGGCTACGAGCAGTACTTC.

V and J are TRBV5-4 and TRBJ2-5, with 7 bases fitting TRBD1. Germline lookup yields CDR1 SGHNT and CDR2 YYREEE (reference sequence). This CDR3 has 15 amino acids. V lost 4 bases, J lost 1 base, and 7 bases stayed unmatched. CDR3 sequence (DNA): TGTGCCAGCAGCCCCTCGACAGGGCCCCAAGAGACCCAGTACTTC. It codes for CASSPSTGPQETQYF.

A note on this clone: The junction differs from germline at one of its ends, possibly a read error. The V gene is TRBV28, the J gene TRBJ1-5; D is perhaps TRBD1 (5 bases). The germline V gene encodes CDR1 MDHEN and CDR2 SYDVKM. CDR3 length: 12 residues. CDR3 region: CAGRDSNQPQHF. As DNA, the CDR3 is TGTGCCGGCAGGGATAGCAATCAGCCCCAGCATTTT. Together with reference TRBV28 and TRBJ1-5, the CDR3 gives the full variable domain: DVKVTQSSRYLVKRTGEKVFLECVQDMDHENMFWYRQDPGLGLRLIYFSYDVKMKEKGDIPEGYSVSREKKERFSLILESASTNQTSMYLCAGRDSNQPQHFGDGTRLSIL.

CDR3 DNA sequence: TGTGCCAGCAGTGGACAGGGAGGGAGTACAGATACGCAGTATTTT. It codes for CASSGQGGSTDTQYF. The chain links TRBV6-1 to TRBJ2-3; tentatively, D is TRBD1 or TRBD2 (7 bases each). The CDR3 covers 15 residues. V dropped 4 bases and J dropped 3 bases, with 14 bases sitting between them. Germline values: CDR1 MNHNS, CDR2 SASEGT.

This sequence joins TRBV7-9 and TRBJ2-2, with 7 bases identical to TRBD1. Losses at the gene ends were 4 bases for V and 6 bases for J; bases not matched to a gene: 5. The length of the CDR3 is 14 residues. CDR1 and CDR2 (germline): SEHNR, FQNEAQ (reference sequence). CDR3 in amino acids: CASSYFQGAGELFF. The CDR3 bases are TGTGCCAGCAGCTATTTCCAGGGGGCCGGGGAGCTGTTTTTT.

This clone was detected once. The CDR3 region is CASSDGQLLYGYTF. CDR3 coding DNA: TGTGCCAGCAGTGACGGACAGCTCCTTTATGGCTACACCTTC. This rearrangement joins TRBV6-1 to TRBJ1-2; tentatively, D is TRBD1 (6 bases). Trimming shortened V by 3 bases and J by 5 bases, and 13 bases separated the two germline ends. The CDR3 runs 14 residues. Germline CDR1 is MNHNS and CDR2 is SASEGT.

This chain joins TRBV29-1 and TRBJ2-7; D might be TRBD1 (6 bases). V was trimmed by 7 bases and J by 2 bases, leaving 15 bases between them. Germline V gives CDR1 SQVTM, CDR2 ANQGSEA. CDR3 size: 13 residues. This CDR3 is CSASQTGPYEQYF. In DNA form, the CDR3 reads TGCAGCGCTTCTCAGACAGGACCCTACGAGCAGTACTTC.

On this clone itself: One end of the junction is discordant with germline, which a read error may explain. The V and J genes are TRBV7-7 and TRBJ2-2; possibly TRBD1 for D (5 bases). This CDR3 has 13 residues. Germline V gene data show CDR1 as SSHAT and CDR2 as FNYEAQ (reference sequence). The CDR3 coding sequence is TGTGCTAGCAGCCCGGACACCACCGGGGAGCTGTTTTTT. Translated: CASSPDTTGELFF.

The chain is built from TRBV4-1 and TRBJ2-4; 8 bases agree with TRBD1. With V trimmed by 0 bases and J by 0 bases, 7 bases remained unmatched. Germline V gene lookup returns CDR1 MGHRA and CDR2 YSYEKL. The CDR3 length is 18 residues. Here the CDR3 reads CASSQERDRSLAKNIQYF. CDR3 coding DNA: TGCGCCAGCAGCCAAGAAAGGGACAGGTCCCTAGCCAAAAACATTCAGTACTTC.

The CDR3 bases are TGTGCCAGCTCACCACAGAATTTAGCGGGAGTTGCCTACAATGAGCAGTTCTTC. This encodes CASSPQNLAGVAYNEQFF. The chain links TRBV18 to TRBJ2-1; 9 bases line up with TRBD2. The CDR3 is 18 residues long. Germline values: CDR1 KGHSH, CDR2 LQKENI. V lost 1 base, J lost 2 bases, and 9 bases stayed unmatched.

This sequence joins TRBV4-2 and TRBJ2-1, with 9 bases fitting TRBD1. CDR1 and CDR2 from the germline V gene are LGHNA and YNFKEQ. Trimming at V came to 5 bases and at J to 8 bases, leaving 16 bases not matched to a gene. CDR3 size: 17 residues. The CDR3 DNA follows: TGTGCCAGCAGCTCGGGACAGGGCCCCTCTTTACCGGATGAGCAGTTCTTC. It codes for CASSSGQGPSLPDEQFF.

In DNA, the CDR3 is TGTGCCAGCAGCGGACCGGGACAGGGGGCCGGCTACACCTTC. It translates to CASSGPGQGAGYTF. The chain combines TRBV6-1 with TRBJ1-2, with 12 positions matching TRBD1. The germline gives CDR1 MNHNS, CDR2 SASEGT. With 6 bases clipped from V and 8 bases from J, the junction kept 7 bases outside the gene matches. The CDR3 runs to 14 residues.

The chain carries TRBV11-3 and TRBJ2-2; TRBD1 might be the D (6 bases). Trimming took 5 bases from V and 7 from J, leaving 8 bases between them. In germline, CDR1 is SGHNT, CDR2 YENEEA. The CDR3 totals 12 residues. CDR3 amino acids: CASSLQGGELFF. The CDR3 coding sequence is TGTGCCAGCAGCCTACAGGGCGGGGAGCTGTTTTTT.

V is TRBV5-1 and J is TRBJ2-2, with 7 bases lining up with TRBD2. In germline, CDR1 is SGHRS, CDR2 YFSETQ. The length of the CDR3 is 14 residues. Losses at the gene ends were 0 bases for V and 7 bases for J; bases not matched to a gene: 3. The CDR3 protein is CASSLGASGGELFF. The CDR3 DNA follows: TGCGCCAGCAGCTTGGGGGCTAGCGGCGGGGAGCTGTTTTTT.

The V gene is TRBV10-3, the J gene TRBJ2-3; D ambiguous. V was trimmed by 0 bases and J by 1 base, leaving 8 bases between them. Germline V gene lookup returns CDR1 ENHRY and CDR2 SYGVKD. CDR3 size: 15 residues. The CDR3 DNA reads as TGTGCCATCAGTGAGTCGTCATCCCGCACAGATACGCAGTATTTT. It yields the protein CAISESSSRTDTQYF.

Of note for this clone: The same CDR3 also results from other DNA sequences found in this sample. The chain combines TRBV5-1 with TRBJ2-7, with D uncertain. CDR1 and CDR2 (germline): SGHRS, YFSETQ. This CDR3 comprises 13 residues. V lost 4 bases and J lost 0, with 8 bases in between. Here the CDR3 reads CASSQDNSYEQYF. The CDR3 region has the DNA TGCGCCAGCAGCCAAGACAACTCCTACGAGCAGTACTTC.